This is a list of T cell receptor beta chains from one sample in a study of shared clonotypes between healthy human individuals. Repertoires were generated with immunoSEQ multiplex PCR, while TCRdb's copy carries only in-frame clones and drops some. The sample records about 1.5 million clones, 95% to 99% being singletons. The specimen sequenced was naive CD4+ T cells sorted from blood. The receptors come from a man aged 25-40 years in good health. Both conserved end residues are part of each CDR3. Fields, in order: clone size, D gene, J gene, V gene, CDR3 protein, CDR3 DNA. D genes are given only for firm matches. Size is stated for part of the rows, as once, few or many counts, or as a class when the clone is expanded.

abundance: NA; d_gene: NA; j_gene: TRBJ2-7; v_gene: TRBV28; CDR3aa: CASSQLGYEQYF; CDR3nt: TGTGCCAGCAGTCAACTGGGGTACGAGCAGTACTTC
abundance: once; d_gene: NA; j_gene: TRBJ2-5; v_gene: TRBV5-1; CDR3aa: CASSLAGFRETQYF; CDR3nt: TGCGCCAGCAGCTTGGCGGGGTTTCGAGAGACCCAGTACTTC
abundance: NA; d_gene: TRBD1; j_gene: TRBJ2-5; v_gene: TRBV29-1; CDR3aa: CSVEDGTGGDGETQYF; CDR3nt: TGCAGCGTTGAAGATGGGACAGGGGGAGACGGGGAGACCCAGTACTTC
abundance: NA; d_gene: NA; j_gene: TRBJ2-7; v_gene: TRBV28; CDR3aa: CASSLPALGTYEQYF; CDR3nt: TGTGCCAGCAGCCTCCCCGCCTTAGGGACCTACGAGCAGTACTTC
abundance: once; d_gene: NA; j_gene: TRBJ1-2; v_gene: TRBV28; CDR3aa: CASSTLGLNYGYTF; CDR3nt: TGTGCCAGCAGCACACTGGGCCTAAACTATGGCTACACCTTC
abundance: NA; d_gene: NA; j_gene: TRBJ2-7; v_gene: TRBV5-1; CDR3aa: CASVDMKNYEQYF; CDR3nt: TGCGCCAGCGTGGATATGAAAAACTACGAGCAGTACTTC
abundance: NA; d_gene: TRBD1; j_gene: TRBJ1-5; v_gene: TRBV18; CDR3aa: CASSHETTGGAQHF; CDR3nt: TGTGCCAGCTCACACGAGACCACAGGGGGTGCCCAGCATTTT
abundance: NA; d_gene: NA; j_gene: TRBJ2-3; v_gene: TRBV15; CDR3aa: CATSRVKLVGTDTQYF; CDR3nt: TGTGCCACCAGCAGAGTTAAGTTGGTGGGCACAGATACGCAGTATTTT
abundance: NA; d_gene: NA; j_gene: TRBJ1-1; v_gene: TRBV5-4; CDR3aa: CASSRRGGQQNTEAFF; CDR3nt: TGTGCCAGCAGCCGAAGGGGTGGACAGCAGAACACTGAAGCTTTCTTT
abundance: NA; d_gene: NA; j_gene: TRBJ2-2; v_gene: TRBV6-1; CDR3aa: CASSVRRNTGELFF; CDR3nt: TGTGCCAGCAGTGTCCGGAGGAACACCGGGGAGCTGTTTTTT
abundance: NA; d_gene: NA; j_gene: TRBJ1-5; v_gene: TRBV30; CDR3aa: CAWRAASNQPQHF; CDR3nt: TGTGCCTGGAGGGCGGCGAGCAATCAGCCCCAGCATTTT
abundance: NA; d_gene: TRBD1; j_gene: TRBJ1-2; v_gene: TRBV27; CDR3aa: CASSSSGTGYGYTF; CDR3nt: TGTGCCAGCAGTTCGTCCGGGACAGGGTATGGCTACACCTTC
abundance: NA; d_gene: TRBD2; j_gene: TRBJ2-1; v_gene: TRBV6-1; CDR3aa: CASSTGTSGRSQFF; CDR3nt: TGTGCCAGCAGTACCGGGACTAGCGGGCGGTCTCAGTTCTTC
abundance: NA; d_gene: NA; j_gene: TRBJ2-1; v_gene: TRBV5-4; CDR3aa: CASSFFTGNEQFF; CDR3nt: TGTGCCAGCAGCTTTTTCACGGGAAATGAGCAGTTCTTC
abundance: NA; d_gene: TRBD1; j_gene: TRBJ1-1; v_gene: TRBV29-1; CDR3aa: CSVGLTGGFTEAFF; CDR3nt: TGCAGCGTTGGGTTGACAGGGGGATTCACTGAAGCTTTCTTT
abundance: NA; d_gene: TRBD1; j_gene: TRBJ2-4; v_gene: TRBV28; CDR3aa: CASSFGTGKIHIQYF; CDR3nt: TGTGCCAGCAGTTTTGGGACAGGGAAAATCCACATTCAGTACTTC